One T cell receptor (beta chain) is described in this entry. Its antigen is not yet known. Per-base quality was not reported, and no clone a single base away is much larger than it. The sample belongs to a study of PD-1 blockade in classical Hodgkin lymphoma (dated by TCRdb to 2020 to 2022). Broadly, across the study: Nivolumab dosing was 3 mg/kg intravenously every 2 weeks, continuing until either disease progression or unacceptable toxicity. The study used TCR beta sequencing and CyTOF to define a peripheral blood immune signature of response to PD-1 blockade in classical Hodgkin lymphoma.

This specimen's time point label, per the study, means: cycle 4 day 1 (C4D1), after less than 7 weeks of nivolumab. Every trial patient had relapsed after autologous stem cell transplantation, and cohorts A, B and C differed in prior brentuximab vedotin exposure. A Miltenyi CD4+ T cell isolation kit was used for magnetic negative selection to purify CD4+ T cells from thawed PBMCs. A total of under 70 patients with relapsed/refractory classical Hodgkin lymphoma made up the trial cohort, and each patient's best overall response was complete response, partial response or progressive disease. Single-agent nivolumab was administered to trial patients in the multi-cohort phase II CheckMate 205 trial. An independent review committee assessed best overall response using the 2007 International Working Group response criteria. Trial PBMCs were obtained immediately prior to nivolumab initiation (C1D1) and on therapy at cycle 2 day 1 and cycle 4 day 1. Peripheral blood was collected in 8 mL Vacutainer Cell Preparation Tubes, from which PBMCs were isolated by centrifugation and then cryopreserved. Purified CD4+ and CD8+ fractions were prepared only for cases with an additional available PBMC sample. Magnetically labelled cells were depleted on LS columns in a quadroMACS separator, and the flow-through was collected as the purified fraction.

The Qiagen DNeasy kit was used to extract genomic DNA from unsorted PBMCs and from the negatively selected CD4+ and CD8+ fractions. TCR beta CDR3 regions were amplified by immunoSEQ multiplex PCR using primers annealing to V and J segments. A synthetic immune receptor repertoire was used to minimize amplification bias, and remaining bias was computationally removed after sequencing. Concerning the study's data processing: Repertoire diversity was quantified as the Shannon entropy index using custom Python scripts. Unsorted, CD4+ and CD8+ repertoires were analyzed separately, except for combined analyses in which CD4+ and CD8+ sequences were merged in silico. A clone was considered expanded if an increase in frequency of at least 2-fold after treatment relative to C1D1 was found, and a pseudocount of 0.5 was applied to clones undetected at baseline. Clones with 0 or 1 copy at C1D1 were defined as singleton clones, while clones with 2 or more copies were defined as non-singleton clones. Clones expanded in unsorted samples were assigned a CD4+, CD8+ or unknown annotation through matching of protein sequences in sorted samples from the same patient. Wilcoxon tests on paired samples were used to test diversity changes from C1D1 to C4D1. The clones in this table, taken by TCRdb from immuneACCESS, are in-frame only. Not every clone is retained; where verified, under half of the shortfall comes from an unresolved V gene, and the cause of the rest is unknown. V and J calls and clone size are copied from that table; D and trimming were computed from the DNA. Recorded for this sample are around 28,000 clones; more than 85% of them occurred a single time. The top ten clones comprise approximately 0.43% of the sample.

Broad study findings and their caveats: Diversity was lower in patients who began nivolumab less than 1 year after ASCT, so these patients were left out of later analyses to avoid confounding by immune reconstitution. Only a single clinical trial cohort was studied, and what caused the repertoire differences, possibly disease activity or prior therapy, remained undefined. Baseline TCR diversity was reported to be lower in newly diagnosed patients than in healthy donors, and even lower in relapsed/refractory patients. Trial patients with a complete response had baseline diversity similar to that of newly diagnosed patients, while partial responders and progressors had significantly lower diversity. By C4D1, a significant rise was seen in CD4+ TCR diversity but not in CD8+ TCR diversity (p=0.0027 vs p=0.16), and the rise was most apparent among complete responders (p=0.02).

The CDR3 spans 14 residues, from the cysteine through the phenylalanine. CDR3 DNA only is kept here, 42 bases in frame from base 1. The germline V gene (reference sequence) sets CDR1 to SEHNR and CDR2 to FQNEAQ. The rearrangement combines TRBV7-9 with TRBJ2-5; TRBD2 matches 7 bases in the middle. Gene TRBJ2-7 matches the end of the DNA better, so the J call may be wrong. This receptor was identified in a human donor with classical Hodgkin lymphoma. The sequenced sample was CD4+ T cells from blood, obtained before the fourth cycle of nivolumab. The DNA sequence is TGTGCCAGCAGCCCGGGGGAGGGCCCCTACGAGCAGTACTTC. Its product reads: CASSPGEGPYEQYF.